The 10 T cell receptor beta chains listed next were all sequenced from one sample in a study of shared clonotypes between healthy human individuals. Measured with immunoSEQ multiplex PCR; TCRdb has only the in-frame clones, and not every one. The sample has about 960,000 clones; 76% are singletons. The material sequenced was memory CD4+ T cells sorted from blood. Specified subset: CD45RA-negative fraction. Source of these receptors: a man aged 18 to 35 in good health.

The gene calls are TRBV6-6 and TRBJ2-7, with D unresolved. The ends were cut back, 2 bases at V and 2 bases at J, with 7 bases in the middle. Germline values: CDR1 MNHNY, CDR2 SVGAGI (reference sequence). The CDR3 is 13 amino acids. Here the CDR3 DNA reads TGTGCCAGCAGTTACGGAGTAACCTACGAGCAGTACTTC. As protein: CASSYGVTYEQYF.

On this clone: Other DNA sequences within the sample encode an identical CDR3. This chain uses TRBV18 with TRBJ2-5; TRBD2 agrees at 8 bases. Germline values: CDR1 KGHSH, CDR2 LQKENI. The CDR3 loop spans 13 amino acids. V gave up 5 bases and J gave up 3 bases; unmatched junction bases: 2. CDR3 coding DNA: TGTGCCAGCTCATTGGGACTAGAAGAGACCCAGTACTTC. Protein sequence: CASSLGLEETQYF.

The chain uses TRBV23-1 and TRBJ2-1; D uncertain. TRBV23-1 is filed as an ORF, its function uncertain. The CDR3 is made up of 15 amino acids. The V gene lost 3 bases and the J gene lost 7 bases, with 16 bases spanning the gap. The CDR3 protein is CASSHLSSVGNEQFF. In DNA, the CDR3 is TGCGCCAGCAGTCACCTGTCGTCCGTAGGGAATGAGCAGTTCTTC.

This clone appeared a few times. The V and J genes are TRBV5-1 and TRBJ2-7, with D perhaps TRBD1 (6 bases). There are 15 residues in the CDR3. The V gene's germline CDR1 is SGHRS and CDR2 YFSETQ. V was shortened by 4 bases and J by 3 bases, with 17 bases between the two germline ends. CDR3 DNA: TGCGCCAGCAGCCTTACCGGGACAACGATCTACGAGCAGTACTTC. It specifies CASSLTGTTIYEQYF. Looking up the rest from reference TRBV5-1 and TRBJ2-7 gives the full variable domain: KAGVTQTPRYLIKTRGQQVTLSCSPISGHRSVSWYQQTPGQGLQFLFEYFSETQRNKGNFPGRFSGRQFSNSRSEMNVSTLELGDSALYLCASSLTGTTIYEQYFGPGTRLTVT.

This clone occurred many times. Written as DNA, the CDR3 is TGTGCCAGCAGTGGAAGGGCGCACTCTGGAAACACCATATATTTT. Its translation is CASSGRAHSGNTIYF. The V and J genes are TRBV2 and TRBJ1-3; no firm D call. Germline V gene data show CDR1 as SNHLY and CDR2 as FYNNEI. The CDR3 totals 15 residues. Trimming cost V 4 bases and J 0 bases, with 10 bases left between them.

The chain uses TRBV5-1 and TRBJ2-3; 10 bases are shared with TRBD2. CDR3 size: 18 residues. Germline V gene sequence: CDR1 SGHRS, CDR2 YFSETQ. With V trimmed by 7 bases and J by 0 bases, 14 bases remained unmatched. CDR3 protein: CASGLSGLLAGSTDTQYF. For the CDR3, the DNA is TGCGCCAGCGGCCTTTCGGGTTTACTAGCGGGAAGCACAGATACGCAGTATTTT.

V usage is TRBV4-2 and J usage is TRBJ2-1; TRBD1 matches at 11 bases. Germline assignment: CDR1 LGHNA and CDR2 YNFKEQ. The junction had 3 bases not matched to a gene; V was cut back by 1 base and J by 7 bases. The CDR3 length is 15 residues. The CDR3 nucleotides read TGTGCCAGCAGCCAAGGGACAGGGGGCAATAATGAGCAGTTCTTC. It encodes CASSQGTGGNNEQFF.

The chain recombines TRBV2 with TRBJ1-2; TRBD1 matches 9 bases. Germline V lookup: CDR1 SNHLY, CDR2 FYNNEI. The CDR3 extends over 12 amino acids. Trimming took 8 bases from V and 4 from J; bases not matched to a gene: 2. The CDR3 region has the DNA TGTGCCAGCTCGGACAGGGGCTATGGCTACACCTTC. Its translation: CASSDRGYGYTF. The variable domain in full, completed from reference TRBV2 and TRBJ1-2, reads EPEVTQTPSHQVTQMGQEVILRCVPISNHLYFYWYRQILGQKVEFLVSFYNNEISEKSEIFDDQFSVERPDGSNFTLKIRSTKLEDSAMYFCASSDRGYGYTFGSGTRLTVV.

This clone was recorded a few times. The chain uses TRBV7-9 and TRBJ2-1; D ambiguous. The V end was cut by 1 base, the J end by 6 bases, with 10 bases between. This CDR3 is built from 14 residues. The germline gives CDR1 SEHNR, CDR2 FQNEAQ (reference sequence). CDR3 sequence: CASSLDQASNEQFF. CDR3 coding DNA: TGTGCCAGCAGCTTAGATCAGGCCTCCAATGAGCAGTTCTTC.

The chain combines TRBV30 with TRBJ1-1, with no clear D. The CDR3 length is 12 residues. V was cut by 1 base and J by 3 bases, with 6 bases left in between. Germline-derived CDR1 and CDR2 are GTSNPN and SVGIG (reference sequence). This CDR3 reads CAWSERYTEAFF. DNA for the CDR3: TGTGCCTGGAGTGAGAGGTACACTGAAGCTTTCTTT. Filled out from reference TRBV30 and TRBJ1-1, the complete variable domain reads SQTIHQWPATLVQPVGSPLSLECTVEGTSNPNLYWYRQAAGRGLQLLFYSVGIGQISSEVPQNLSASRPQDRQFILSSKKLLLSDSGFYLCAWSERYTEAFFGQGTRLTVV.